This entry is about one T cell receptor (beta chain). Germline assignment: CDR1 SGHDN and CDR2 FVKESK. The J segment lost 6 bases and the V segment lost 4 bases, leaving 3 bases of the junction unmatched. CDR3 size: 12 residues. The data stem from a study of blood T cell repertoires in COVID-19. Across the whole study: Specimens from acute and convalescent COVID-19 originated in the United States, Italy and Spain. PBMCs, B-cell-depleted T cells, or T cells were the source of the cDNA or gDNA that made up the material.

As processed by the authors: The assay estimated nucleated cells by amplifying reference gene primers. Clones were sequenced by immunoSEQ multiplex PCR, and TCRdb holds only the in-frame ones, with some missing. V, J and clone size derive from that table, while D and trimming were established from the DNA sequence. The sample records under 200,000 clones, roughly 84% being singletons. This chain uses TRBV14 with TRBJ2-7, with 7 bases aligning to TRBD1. This clonotype was obtained from a man in his late teens or twenties with active or convalescent COVID-19. Input material: peripheral blood. This CDR3 reads CASSLRGLEQYF. CDR3 DNA sequence: TGTGCCAGCAGCCTGAGGGGGCTCGAGCAGTACTTC.